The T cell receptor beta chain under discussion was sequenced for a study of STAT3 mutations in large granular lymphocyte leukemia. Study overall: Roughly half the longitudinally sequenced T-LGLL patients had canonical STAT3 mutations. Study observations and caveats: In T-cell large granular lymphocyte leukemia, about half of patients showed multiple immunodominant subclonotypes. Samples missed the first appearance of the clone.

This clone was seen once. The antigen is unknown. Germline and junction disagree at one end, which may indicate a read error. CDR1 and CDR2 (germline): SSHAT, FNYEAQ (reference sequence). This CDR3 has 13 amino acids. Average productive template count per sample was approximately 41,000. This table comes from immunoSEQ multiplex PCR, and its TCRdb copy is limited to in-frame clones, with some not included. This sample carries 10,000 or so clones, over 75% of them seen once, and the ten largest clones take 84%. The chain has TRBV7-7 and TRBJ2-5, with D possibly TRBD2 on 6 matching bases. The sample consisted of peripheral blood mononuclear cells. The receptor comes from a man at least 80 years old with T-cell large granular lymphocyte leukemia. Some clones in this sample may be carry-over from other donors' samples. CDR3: CASSVLAGKTQYF. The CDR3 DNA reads TGTGCTAGCAGCGTACTAGCCGGGAAGACCCAGTACTTC.